This T cell receptor (beta chain) originates from a study of T-cell memory formation after mild COVID-19 (dated by TCRdb to 2020 to 2023). Concerning the study at large: Most TCR sequence clusters were specific to one of the two donors. In two donors, T-cell clones that expanded and contracted after mild COVID-19 were tracked by sequencing TCRalpha and TCRbeta repertoires over time. Two young, previously healthy adult volunteers made up the cohort, one male and one female.

Ficoll-Paque density gradient centrifugation was the method used to isolate PBMCs. With regard to this clonotype: The antigen this receptor binds is unknown. No qualities accompany the bases; no much larger clone lies one base away.

Data came from an Illumina NovaSeq 6000. TCRalpha and TCRbeta cDNA libraries were built by 5'RACE with constant-segment primers, adding sample barcodes and unique molecular identifiers. RNA was extracted from every sample with Trizol reagent. Library amplification was performed in two PCR steps, and a second sample barcode and Illumina TruSeq adapters were introduced in the second step. Sequencing of the libraries was done on an Illumina NovaSeq, producing 2 x 150 bp paired-end reads. Concerning the study's data processing: Reads were demultiplexed and collapsed into UMI-guided consensus sequences with migec v1.2.7. Using mixcr v2.1.11, UMI consensuses were aligned to TRA and TRB V and J templates and then assembled into clonotypes. A clonotype was counted as expanded or contracted only if both edgeR and NoisET called the change significant, with noise models trained on biological replicates. For edgeR calls, the cutoffs were a false discovery rate-adjusted p below 0.01 and a log2 fold-change threshold of 1. As an exploratory analysis of dynamics, max-normalized trajectories of the 1000 most abundant clonotypes were examined by PCA with hierarchical clustering. Separately sequenced CD4+ and CD8+ repertoires were used to assign the CD4 or CD8 phenotype of responding clones. TCRdb redid the processing of the public reads, applying fastp at Q25 and MiXCR, and retained in-frame beta chains. Rows merge per CDR3 protein into single entries with the most common DNA and genes. The V and J calls shown here were made by TCRdb, not taken from the authors' results. For this sample the table gives roughly 250,000 distinct CDR3 sequences, of which around 17% were detected only once. 3.5% of the sample is held by the ten biggest clonotypes.

From the cysteine through the phenylalanine, the CDR3 covers 16 amino acids. Just CDR3 DNA is preserved here, 48 bases in frame from base 1. CDR1 LGHNA and CDR2 YSLEER were looked up in the germline V gene. Germline trimming amounts to 2 bases on V and 2 bases on J, with 7 as the count of junction bases outside the gene matches. Overall study outcomes, separate from this receptor: From day 15 to 85, contracting clones showed balanced CD4/CD8 phenotypes, whereas a second wave of clones that expanded from day 15 to 37 leaned towards CD4+. The second-wave clones that peaked on day 37 were not confirmed to be SARS-CoV-2 specific. Contracting CD4+ clones turned up mainly in the CM and EM memory subsets, whereas EMRA was where CD8+ clones were enriched. Only a couple of mild cases were covered by the study, and larger cohorts that include severe cases with pre-infection samples were considered necessary. Some responding clones were detected in pre-infection memory, suggesting pre-existing cross-reactive memory T cells joined the SARS-CoV-2 response.

The receptor was derived from a man between 18 and 29 years old who had mild COVID-19 (a few samples of this study predate the infection). The sample titles of this study are shuffled in the database, so cell type and time point are left out; the donor was told from shared clones. The sample consisted of PBMCs or a T cell subset sorted from them (not recorded which). The V and J segments used are TRBV4-3 and TRBJ2-3, and TRBD1 aligns with 7 junction nucleotides. The CDR3 region reads CASSQRAGQVTDTQYF. The DNA sequence is as follows: TGCGCCAGCAGCCAAAGAGCAGGACAGGTCACAGATACGCAGTATTTT.